Presented here are 12 T cell receptor beta chains from one specimen sequenced in a study of cytomegalovirus exposure and HLA in healthy donors. PCR was performed using 60 Vbeta and 13 Jbeta primers. The table came from immunoSEQ multiplex PCR; TCRdb's copy has only in-frame clones and leaves some out. The table records 90,000 to 100,000 clones, around 76% of them present only once. The sample was PBMCs. The source is a woman aged 55-75 years in good health and CMV-seropositive.

This clone occurred a few times. The V gene is TRBV5-8, the J gene TRBJ1-2, with 12 positions matching TRBD1. The CDR3 length is 17 residues. Germline assignment: CDR1 SGHTS and CDR2 YDEGEE. J gave up 5 bases and V 0 bases, and 8 bases lay outside the gene matches. The CDR3 DNA is TGTGCCAGCAGCTTGGCCGGGACAGGGGGCAGATTGTATGGCTACACCTTC. Protein sequence: CASSLAGTGGRLYGYTF.

The rearrangement joins TRBV5-4 to TRBJ2-1; 11 nucleotides agree with TRBD2. The germline gives CDR1 SGHNT, CDR2 YYREEE (reference sequence). This CDR3 comprises 15 residues. The trim removed 4 bases at V and 6 bases at J, leaving 6 bases unmatched. DNA of the CDR3: TGTGCCAGCAGCGGGGCTAGCGGGAGGTTCAATGAGCAGTTCTTC. Translating gives CASSGASGRFNEQFF.

The CDR3 DNA is TGTGCCAGTAGTGCCGGGTTACCCTACGAGCAGTACTTC. It codes for CASSAGLPYEQYF. This sequence joins TRBV19 and TRBJ2-7; D unclear. V lost 5 bases and J 2 bases, leaving 10 bases between the germline ends. The germline V gene has CDR1 LNHDA and CDR2 SQIVND (reference sequence). CDR3 size: 13 residues.

The chain has TRBV9 and TRBJ1-2; possibly TRBD1 for D (6 bases). Germline values: CDR1 SGDLS, CDR2 YYNGEE. The CDR3 totals 14 residues. The V end lost 2 bases, the J end lost 5 bases, and 13 bases lay between the germline ends. The CDR3 region has the DNA TGTGCCAGCAGCGTCATGGACAGCCGTTATGGCTACACCTTC. Its protein product is CASSVMDSRYGYTF.

The rearrangement uses TRBV5-8 and TRBJ2-3; 7 bases line up with TRBD2. J gave up 2 bases and V 1 base, and 4 bases lay outside the gene matches. Germline V CDR1 and CDR2: SGHTS, YDEGEE. This CDR3 has 15 residues. The CDR3 bases are TGTGCCAGCAGCTTGTGGGAGGGGTTCACAGATACGCAGTATTTT. It translates to CASSLWEGFTDTQYF.

This chain joins TRBV5-1 and TRBJ2-3; D may be TRBD2 (5 bases). CDR1 and CDR2 (germline): SGHRS, YFSETQ. The ends were cut back, 3 bases at V and 6 bases at J, with 14 bases in the middle. The CDR3 extends over 14 amino acids. CDR3: CASSSASPRDTQYF. The CDR3 DNA reads TGCGCCAGCAGCTCTGCTAGCCCGAGGGATACGCAGTATTTT.

CDR3 sequence (DNA): TGCGCCAGTACCGGGACAGGCGGGTCGATCGAGCAGTACTTC. Protein sequence: CASTGTGGSIEQYF. This chain connects TRBV5-1 to TRBJ2-7, with TRBD1 matching 8 bases. Germline CDR1 SGHRS, CDR2 YFSETQ. There are 14 residues in the CDR3. Unmatched junction bases numbered 13, after V lost 8 bases and J lost 6 bases.

This chain connects TRBV10-3 to TRBJ2-2, with 7 bases aligning to TRBD1. In germline, CDR1 is ENHRY, CDR2 SYGVKD. The CDR3 has 15 residues. V lost 6 bases, J lost 2 bases, and 6 bases stayed unmatched. The chain's CDR3 is CAISTGAINTGELFF. CDR3 sequence (DNA): TGTGCCATCAGCACAGGGGCGATAAACACCGGGGAGCTGTTTTTT.

The CDR3 sequence: CASSTRQGPDEQYF. The CDR3 DNA reads TGTGCCAGCAGCACTAGACAGGGACCGGACGAGCAGTACTTC. The V and J genes are TRBV11-2 and TRBJ2-7; the match to TRBD1 covers 7 bases. The germline V gene has CDR1 SGHAT and CDR2 FQNNGV. The CDR3 runs 14 residues. After removal of 5 bases from V and 5 bases from J, the junction contained 9 bases not matched to a gene.

CDR3 sequence reads: CASSLVSGATNEKLFF. The CDR3 nucleotides read TGCGCCAGCAGCTTGGTTTCCGGGGCAACTAATGAAAAACTGTTTTTT. The chain uses TRBV5-1 and TRBJ1-4; D uncertain. Germline CDR1 reads SGHRS; CDR2 reads YFSETQ. Trimming cost V 0 bases and J 0 bases, with 9 bases left between them. The CDR3 spans 16 residues.

The chain employs TRBV7-8 and TRBJ2-5; 8 bases match TRBD1. The CDR3 sequence is 16 residues long. Germline assignment: CDR1 SGHVS and CDR2 FQNEAQ. J gave up 0 bases and V 4 bases, and 7 bases lay outside the gene matches. The CDR3 DNA follows: TGTGCCAGCAGCTCACCCCCAGGGGGCCACCAAGAGACCCAGTACTTC. Amino acid sequence: CASSSPPGGHQETQYF. Together with reference TRBV7-8 and TRBJ2-5, the CDR3 gives the full variable domain: GAGVSQSPRYKVAKRGQDVALRCDPISGHVSLFWYQQALGQGPEFLTYFQNEAQLDKSGLPSDRFFAERPEGSVSTLKIQRTQQEDSAVYLCASSSPPGGHQETQYFGPGTRLLVL.

Comments on this clone: One end of the junction does not line up with germline, which may come from a read error. This chain connects TRBV10-1 to TRBJ2-2; TRBD2 aligns across 10 bases. CDR1 and CDR2 (germline): WNHNN, SYGVQD (reference sequence). This CDR3 has 17 residues. In nucleotides, the CDR3 is TGCGCCAGCAGCGAGTATAGCGGGAGGACCTCCACCGGGGAGCTGTTTTTT. Amino acids: CASSEYSGRTSTGELFF.